What follows are 21 T cell receptor beta chains derived from one specimen sequenced in a study of early T cells in non-severe SARS-CoV-2 infection. TCRdb analysed the 5' RACE reads with MiXCR anew, one entry per CDR3 protein. The table lists 87,000 or so distinct CDR3 sequences, approximately 15% of them singletons. Sequenced: whole blood. The receptors were sampled from an adult who was a healthcare worker with PCR-confirmed SARS-CoV-2 infection or an uninfected control (not recorded which).

The rearrangement links TRBV29-1 to TRBJ1-4; 7 bases align to TRBD1. Germline CDR1 and CDR2: SQVTM and ANQGSEA. This CDR3 has 11 amino acids. With V trimmed by 5 bases and J by 8 bases, 2 bases remained unmatched. CDR3 in amino acids: CSVRGGEKLFF. DNA of the CDR3: TGCAGCGTTCGAGGGGGCGAAAAACTGTTTTTT.

The chain links TRBV6-2 or TRBV6-3 to TRBJ2-1, with 12 bases identical to TRBD2. The J segment lost 8 bases and the V segment lost 6 bases, leaving 8 bases of the junction unmatched. CDR1 and CDR2 (germline): MNHEY, SVGEGT. The CDR3 covers 15 residues. CDR3 region: CASRRLAGASDEQFF. The CDR3 DNA is TGTGCCAGCAGGAGACTAGCGGGGGCCTCGGATGAGCAGTTCTTC.

The chain combines TRBV4-3 with TRBJ2-7, with D unclear. This CDR3 has 16 residues. Trimming took 1 base from V and 0 from J, leaving 13 bases between them. Germline V gives CDR1 LGHNA, CDR2 YSLEER. The DNA of the CDR3 is TGCGCCAGCAGCCAAGCGGTGAGAGGCAGCTCCTACGAGCAGTACTTC. It codes for CASSQAVRGSSYEQYF.

In its sample, this clonotype was seen a few times. V gene TRBV10-3 combines with J gene TRBJ2-3; D is possibly TRBD2 (5 bases). CDR1 is ENHRY and CDR2 is SYGVKD in the germline V gene. The CDR3 is 15 amino acids. V was pared by 3 bases and J by 2 bases, with 12 bases between. The CDR3 nucleotides read TGTGCCATCAGTGATAATGGGGAGACCACAGATACGCAGTATTTT. This encodes CAISDNGETTDTQYF.

The CDR3 here is CASSRQGATDTQYF. As DNA, the CDR3 is TGTGCCAGCAGTAGACAGGGGGCGACGGATACGCAGTATTTT. This sequence joins TRBV12-3 or TRBV12-4 and TRBJ2-3, with 10 bases fitting TRBD1. This CDR3 spans 14 amino acids. J was trimmed by 6 bases and V by 5 bases; bases with no gene match: 5.

This clonotype was seen a handful of times. This chain joins TRBV12-3 or TRBV12-4 and TRBJ1-1; no clear D. The ends were cut back, 7 bases at V and 0 bases at J, with 9 bases in the middle. CDR3 size: 13 residues. CDR3 sequence: CASTPGLNTEAFF. The CDR3 DNA reads TGTGCCAGCACCCCGGGCCTGAACACTGAAGCTTTCTTT.

V usage is TRBV6-4 and J usage is TRBJ2-6, with D unclear. The V and J ends lost 10 bases and 0 bases respectively, with 7 bases between them. This CDR3 has 13 amino acids. Per germline, CDR1 MRHNA and CDR2 SNTAGT. Written as DNA, the CDR3 is TGTGCCACAGGCCTCTCTGGGGCCAACGTCCTGACTTTC. This translates into CATGLSGANVLTF.

V and J are TRBV10-3 and TRBJ1-1, with 8 bases identical to TRBD1. V shed 9 bases and J 0 bases; nucleotides not matched to a gene: 6. The CDR3 has 14 amino acids. The V gene's germline CDR1 is ENHRY and CDR2 SYGVKD. DNA of the CDR3: TGTGCCATGGGGACAGGCGGGATGAACACTGAAGCTTTCTTT. This encodes CAMGTGGMNTEAFF.

V gene TRBV12-3 or TRBV12-4 combines with J gene TRBJ1-2, with D possibly being TRBD1 (5 bases). The CDR3 runs to 15 residues. V was shortened by 5 bases and J by 0 bases, with 13 bases between the two germline ends. In nucleotides, the CDR3 is TGTGCCAGCAGTGGAGGAGACAGAGCTAACTATGGCTACACCTTC. Protein product: CASSGGDRANYGYTF.

This clonotype was seen more than once but under ten times. The chain is built from TRBV19 and TRBJ2-3; D ambiguous. From germline, CDR1 is LNHDA and CDR2 SQIVND (reference sequence). The CDR3 length is 13 residues. The V end lost 3 bases, the J end lost 1 base, and 5 bases lay between the germline ends. The CDR3 reads CASSMSGTDTQYF. The CDR3 nucleotides are TGTGCCAGTAGTATGTCGGGCACAGATACGCAGTATTTT. Variable domain in full (rest from reference TRBV19 and TRBJ2-3): DGGITQSPKYLFRKEGQNVTLSCEQNLNHDAMYWYRQDPGQGLRLIYYSQIVNDFQKGDIAEGYSVSREKKESFPLTVTSAQKNPTAFYLCASSMSGTDTQYFGPGTRLTVL.

This chain connects TRBV19 to TRBJ1-2; tentatively, D is TRBD1 (5 bases). Germline assignment: CDR1 LNHDA and CDR2 SQIVND (reference sequence). CDR3 length: 16 amino acids. V lost 3 bases and J lost 2, with 16 bases in between. CDR3 loop: CASSIARQSANYGYTF. Here the CDR3 DNA reads TGTGCCAGTAGTATCGCCAGACAGTCCGCCAACTATGGCTACACCTTC.

The V call is TRBV20-1, the J call TRBJ2-2; D gene ambiguous. The CDR3 runs 12 residues. The V end lost 1 base, the J end lost 6 bases, and 6 bases lay between the germline ends. Germline V gene sequence: CDR1 DFQATT, CDR2 SNEGSKA (reference sequence). The CDR3 sequence: CSARGSAGELFF. Written as DNA, the CDR3 is TGCAGTGCTAGAGGGTCAGCCGGGGAGCTGTTTTTT.

This clonotype has ten or more counts. The V gene is TRBV28, the J gene TRBJ2-3, with D perhaps given as TRBD1 or TRBD2 (6 bases each). Germline V lookup: CDR1 MDHEN, CDR2 SYDVKM. Trimming left V 4 bases short and J 2 bases short, with 13 bases between. The CDR3 runs 15 residues. The CDR3 loop reads CASSSPGAPTDTQYF. The CDR3 nucleotides are TGTGCCAGCAGTTCACCGGGGGCGCCCACAGATACGCAGTATTTT.

The sample holds many counts of this clonotype. This chain joins TRBV24-1 and TRBJ1-2; 9 nucleotides align to TRBD1. Unmatched junction bases numbered 4, after V lost 4 bases and J lost 8 bases. Germline loops: CDR1 KGHDR, CDR2 SFDVKD. The CDR3 has 13 residues. CDR3 amino acids: CATSDSDRGGYTF. The CDR3 coding sequence is TGTGCCACCAGTGACTCGGACAGGGGCGGCTACACCTTC.

This sequence joins TRBV20-1 and TRBJ1-2, with TRBD1 matching 7 bases. V dropped 4 bases and J dropped 4; count of bases not matched to a gene: 6. In germline, CDR1 is DFQATT, CDR2 SNEGSKA (reference sequence). The CDR3 loop spans 13 amino acids. CDR3 DNA: TGCAGTGCTACTGACAGGGACCCCTATGGCTACACCTTC. As protein: CSATDRDPYGYTF.

Comments on this clonotype: A clone one base away is much larger, so this may be a read error. Since the CDR3 does not end with the conserved phenylalanine or tryptophan, this likely comes from a read error. DNA of the CDR3: TGTGCCAGCAGTGCTGGGACAGCCATCTCTGGCTACACCTAC. Translating it yields CASSAGTAISGYTY. This sequence joins TRBV25-1 and TRBJ1-2; TRBD1 matches at 7 bases. The CDR3 runs 14 residues. Germline loops: CDR1 MGHDK, CDR2 SYGVNS. V shed 4 bases, J shed 7 bases, and the junction held 9 bases outside the gene matches.

This clonotype was detected a few times. The CDR3 DNA reads as TGTGCCAGCATCCTGACAGGGGTTGGCTACGAGCAGTACTTC. This codes for CASILTGVGYEQYF. This chain joins TRBV11-2 and TRBJ2-7, with TRBD1 matching over 8 bases. V lost 7 bases, J lost 3 bases, and 8 bases stayed unmatched. This CDR3 spans 14 amino acids. Germline CDR1 is SGHAT and CDR2 is FQNNGV.

The table lists this clonotype with a few counts. The V call is TRBV12-3 or TRBV12-4, the J call TRBJ2-7; TRBD1 matches at 9 bases. The CDR3 has 13 residues. After removal of 5 bases from V and 10 bases from J, the junction contained 9 bases not matched to a gene. CDR3 in amino acids: CASSPDRDRDQYF. The CDR3 region has the DNA TGTGCCAGCAGTCCCGACCGGGACAGGGATCAGTACTTC.

V gene TRBV4-3 combines with J gene TRBJ2-3, with 9 bases lining up with TRBD2. CDR3 length equals 16 residues. Germline CDR1 LGHNA, CDR2 YSLEER. Trimming removed 5 bases from V and 2 bases from J; junction bases left unmatched: 8. In DNA, the CDR3 is TGCGCCAGCAGCTTCTCCCTAGCGGGGAACACAGATACGCAGTATTTT. As protein: CASSFSLAGNTDTQYF.

The chain recombines TRBV4-3 with TRBJ1-6, with a tentative D call TRBD1 (5 bases). CDR1 is LGHNA and CDR2 is YSLEER in the germline V gene. V lost 4 bases to trimming and J lost 6 bases, with 19 bases between them. This CDR3 has 17 residues. The CDR3, as DNA: TGCGCCAGCAGCCCCCAAGGGAACGGGGCCGCTAATTCACCCCTCCACTTT. Amino acid sequence: CASSPQGNGAANSPLHF.

This chain links TRBV4-3 with TRBJ2-7; possibly TRBD1 for D (5 bases). The V end lost 3 bases, the J end lost 5 bases, and 11 bases lay between the germline ends. The CDR3 loop spans 13 amino acids. Germline CDR1 reads LGHNA; CDR2 reads YSLEER. This CDR3 is CASSHNKGDEQYF. CDR3 nucleotide sequence: TGCGCCAGCAGCCACAACAAAGGGGACGAGCAGTACTTC.